This T cell receptor (beta chain) stems from a study of blood T cell repertoires in COVID-19. Study as a whole: Samples came from the United States, Italy and Spain, spanning acute and convalescent COVID-19.

Some clones are missing from TCRdb's copy, which holds only in-frame ones; the method was immunoSEQ multiplex PCR. This sample has approximately 250,000 clones, with 80% to 90% found just once. The CDR3 has 13 residues. V was pared by 3 bases and J by 5 bases, with 3 bases of the junction left unmatched. From germline, CDR1 is LNHDA and CDR2 SQIVND (reference sequence). The TCR originated in a young woman who had recovered from COVID-19. The chain employs TRBV19 and TRBJ1-2; 7 positions agree with TRBD1. Sample: PBMCs or T cells enriched from blood (not recorded which). This chain's CDR3 is CASSIDREYGYTF. The CDR3 coding sequence is TGTGCCAGTAGTATCGACAGGGAATATGGCTACACCTTC.